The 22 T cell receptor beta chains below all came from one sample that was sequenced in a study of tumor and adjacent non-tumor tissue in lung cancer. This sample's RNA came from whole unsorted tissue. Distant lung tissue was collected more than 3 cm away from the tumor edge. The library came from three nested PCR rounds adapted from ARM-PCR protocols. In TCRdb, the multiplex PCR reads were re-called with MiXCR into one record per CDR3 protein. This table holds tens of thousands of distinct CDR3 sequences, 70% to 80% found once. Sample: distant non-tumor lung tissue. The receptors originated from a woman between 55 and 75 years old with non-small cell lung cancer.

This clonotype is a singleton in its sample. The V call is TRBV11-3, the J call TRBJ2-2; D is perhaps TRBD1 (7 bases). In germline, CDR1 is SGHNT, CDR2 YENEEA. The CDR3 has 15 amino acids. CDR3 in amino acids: CISGPRDSNTGELFF. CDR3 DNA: TGTATTAGCGGCCCAAGGGACAGCAACACCGGGGAGCTGTTTTTT.

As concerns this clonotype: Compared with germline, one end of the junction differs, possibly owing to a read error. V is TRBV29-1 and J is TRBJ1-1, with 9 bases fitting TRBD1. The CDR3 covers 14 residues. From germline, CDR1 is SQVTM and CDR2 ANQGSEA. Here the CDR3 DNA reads TGCAGGTTTGGTCCCGATGGGACAGGGTTTGAAGTTTTCTTT. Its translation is CRFGPDGTGFEVFF.

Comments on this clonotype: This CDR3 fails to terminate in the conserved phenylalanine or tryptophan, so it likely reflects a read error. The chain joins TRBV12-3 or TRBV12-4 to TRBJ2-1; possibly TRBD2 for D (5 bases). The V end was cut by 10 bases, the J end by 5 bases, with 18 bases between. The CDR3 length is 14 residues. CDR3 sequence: CAITPSRGDNEQFL. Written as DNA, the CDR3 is TGTGCCATCACCCCTTCTCGGGGAGACAATGAGCAGTTCTTA.

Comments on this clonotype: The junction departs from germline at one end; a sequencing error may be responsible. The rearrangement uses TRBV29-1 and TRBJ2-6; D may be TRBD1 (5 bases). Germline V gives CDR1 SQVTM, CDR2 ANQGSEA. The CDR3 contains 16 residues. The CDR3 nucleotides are TGCAGCGTTGAGGAGACGATTTCTACTGGGGCCAACGTCCCGACTTTC. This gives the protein CSVEETISTGANVPTF. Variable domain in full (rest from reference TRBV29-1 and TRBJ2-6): SAVISQKPSRDICQRGTSLTIQCQVDSQVTMMFWYRQQPGQSLTLIATANQGSEATYESGFVIDKFPISRPNLTFSTLTVSNMSPEDSSIYLCSVEETISTGANVPTFGAGSRLTVL.

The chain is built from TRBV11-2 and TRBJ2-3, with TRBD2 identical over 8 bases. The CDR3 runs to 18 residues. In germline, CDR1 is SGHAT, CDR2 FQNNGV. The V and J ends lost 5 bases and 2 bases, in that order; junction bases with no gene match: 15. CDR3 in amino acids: CASSLGTSGGLFTDTQYF. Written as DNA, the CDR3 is TGTGCCAGCAGCCTAGGGACCAGCGGGGGACTTTTCACAGATACGCAGTATTTT. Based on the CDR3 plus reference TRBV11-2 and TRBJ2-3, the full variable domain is EAGVAQSPRYKIIEKRQSVAFWCNPISGHATLYWYQQILGQGPKLLIQFQNNGVVDDSQLPKDRFSAERLKGVDSTLKIQPAKLEDSAVYLCASSLGTSGGLFTDTQYFGPGTRLTVL.

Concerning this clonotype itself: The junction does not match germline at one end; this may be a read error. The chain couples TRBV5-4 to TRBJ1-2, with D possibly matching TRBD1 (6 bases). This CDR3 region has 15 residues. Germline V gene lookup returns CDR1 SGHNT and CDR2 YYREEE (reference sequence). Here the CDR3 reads CASSLAYRDFDGYAF. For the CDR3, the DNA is TGTGCCAGCAGCTTGGCGTACAGGGACTTTGACGGCTACGCCTTC. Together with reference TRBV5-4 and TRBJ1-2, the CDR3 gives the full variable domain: ETGVTQSPTHLIKTRGQQVTLRCSSQSGHNTVSWYQQALGQGPQFIFQYYREEENGRGNFPPRFSGLQFPNYSSELNVNALELDDSALYLCASSLAYRDFDGYAFGSGTRLTVV.

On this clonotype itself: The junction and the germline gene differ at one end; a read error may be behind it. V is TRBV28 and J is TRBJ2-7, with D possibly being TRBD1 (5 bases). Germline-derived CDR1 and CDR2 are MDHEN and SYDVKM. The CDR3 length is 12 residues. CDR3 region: CASFQGPYEQHF. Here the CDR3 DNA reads TGTGCCAGTTTCCAGGGTCCCTACGAGCAGCACTTT.

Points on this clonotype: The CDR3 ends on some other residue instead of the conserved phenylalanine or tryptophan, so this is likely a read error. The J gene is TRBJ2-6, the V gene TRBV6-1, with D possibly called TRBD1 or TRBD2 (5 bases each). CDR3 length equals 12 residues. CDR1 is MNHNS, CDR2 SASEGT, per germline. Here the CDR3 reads CASRVGANILTL. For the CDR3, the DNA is TGTGCCAGCCGGGTCGGGGCCAACATCCTGACTTTA.

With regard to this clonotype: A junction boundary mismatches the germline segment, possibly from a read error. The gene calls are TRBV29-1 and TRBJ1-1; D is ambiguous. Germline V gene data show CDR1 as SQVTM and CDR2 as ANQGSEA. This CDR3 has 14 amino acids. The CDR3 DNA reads TGCAGCGTGAAACCCTCCCCCGCGATCACTGAAGTTTTCTTT. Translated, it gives CSVKPSPAITEVFF. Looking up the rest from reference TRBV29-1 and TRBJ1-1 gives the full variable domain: SAVISQKPSRDICQRGTSLTIQCQVDSQVTMMFWYRQQPGQSLTLIATANQGSEATYESGFVIDKFPISRPNLTFSTLTVSNMSPEDSSIYLCSVKPSPAITEVFFGQGTRLTVV.

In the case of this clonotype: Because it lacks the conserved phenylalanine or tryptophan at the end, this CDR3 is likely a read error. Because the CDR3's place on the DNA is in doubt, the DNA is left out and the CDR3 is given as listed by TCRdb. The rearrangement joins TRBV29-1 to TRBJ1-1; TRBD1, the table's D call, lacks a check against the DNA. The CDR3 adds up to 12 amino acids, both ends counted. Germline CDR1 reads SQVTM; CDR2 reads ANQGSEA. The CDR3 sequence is CSVEQGVAEALL.

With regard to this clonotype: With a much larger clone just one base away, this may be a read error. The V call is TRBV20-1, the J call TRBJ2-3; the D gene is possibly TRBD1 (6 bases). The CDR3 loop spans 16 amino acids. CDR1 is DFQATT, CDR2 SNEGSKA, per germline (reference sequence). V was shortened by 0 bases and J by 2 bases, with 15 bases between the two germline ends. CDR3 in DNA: TGCAGTGCTAGAGACCTACAGGTGGGGGCCACAGATACGCAGTATTTT. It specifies CSARDLQVGATDTQYF.

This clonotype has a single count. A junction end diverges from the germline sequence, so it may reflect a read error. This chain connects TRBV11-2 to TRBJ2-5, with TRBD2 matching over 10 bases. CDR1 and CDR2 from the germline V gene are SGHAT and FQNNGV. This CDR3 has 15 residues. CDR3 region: CASGAAGGYQETQYF. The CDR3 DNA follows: TGCGCCAGCGGAGCAGCGGGGGGGTATCAAGAGACCCAGTACTTC.

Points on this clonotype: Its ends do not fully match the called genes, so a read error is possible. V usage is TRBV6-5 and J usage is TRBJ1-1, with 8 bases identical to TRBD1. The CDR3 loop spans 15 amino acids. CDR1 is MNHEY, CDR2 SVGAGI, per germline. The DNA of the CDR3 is TGTGCCAACAGTTACTTCCAACAGGGGGGCACTGAAGCTTTCTTT. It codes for CANSYFQQGGTEAFF.

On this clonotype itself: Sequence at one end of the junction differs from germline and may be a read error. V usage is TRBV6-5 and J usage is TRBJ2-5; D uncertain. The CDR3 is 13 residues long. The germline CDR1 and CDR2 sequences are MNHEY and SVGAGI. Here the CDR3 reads CASKAGVDETQYF. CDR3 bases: TGCGCCAGCAAAGCAGGAGTAGATGAGACCCAGTACTTC.

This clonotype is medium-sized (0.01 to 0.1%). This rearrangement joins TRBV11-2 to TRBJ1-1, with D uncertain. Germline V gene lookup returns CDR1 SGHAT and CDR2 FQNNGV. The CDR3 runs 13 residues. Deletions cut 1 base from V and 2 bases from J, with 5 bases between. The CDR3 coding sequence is TGTGCCAGCAGCTTAGCCAGCAACACTGAAGCTTTCTTT. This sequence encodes CASSLASNTEAFF.

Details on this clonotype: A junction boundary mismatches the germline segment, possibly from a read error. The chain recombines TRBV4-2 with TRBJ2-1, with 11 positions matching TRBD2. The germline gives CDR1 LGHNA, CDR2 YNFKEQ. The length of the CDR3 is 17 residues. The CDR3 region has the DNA TGTACCAGCAACCGGAAACTAGCGGGGGATAACCGGGTGGAGCAGTTCTTC. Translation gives CTSNRKLAGDNRVEQFF.

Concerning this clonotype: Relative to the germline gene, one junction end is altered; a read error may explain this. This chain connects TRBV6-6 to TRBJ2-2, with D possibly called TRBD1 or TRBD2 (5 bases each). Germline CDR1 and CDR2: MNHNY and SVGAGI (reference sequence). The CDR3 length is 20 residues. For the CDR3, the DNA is TGTGCTAGCAGTCCCTGGCAGGGACGACGCCACGTCCCGAACACCGGGGATCTGTTTTTT. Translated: CASSPWQGRRHVPNTGDLFF.

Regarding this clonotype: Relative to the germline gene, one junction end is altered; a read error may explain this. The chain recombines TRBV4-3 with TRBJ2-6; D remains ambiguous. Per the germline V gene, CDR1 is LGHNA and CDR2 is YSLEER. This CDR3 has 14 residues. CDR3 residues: CASSMLFGINVLSF. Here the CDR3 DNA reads TGTGCCAGCAGTATGTTATTCGGTATCAACGTCCTGAGTTTC.

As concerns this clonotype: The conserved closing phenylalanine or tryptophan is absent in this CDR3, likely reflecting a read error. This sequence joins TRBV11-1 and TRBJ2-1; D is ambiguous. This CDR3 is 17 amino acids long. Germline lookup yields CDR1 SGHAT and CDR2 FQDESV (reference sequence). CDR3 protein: CASSRGIAASSCNEQFI. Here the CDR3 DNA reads TGTGCCAGCAGTCGTGGTATCGCAGCGAGCTCCTGCAATGAGCAGTTCATC.

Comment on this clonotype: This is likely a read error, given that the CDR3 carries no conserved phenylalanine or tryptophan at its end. The CDR3 sequence: CATRETDGSLLYDLGEQYL. The CDR3 DNA follows: TGTGCCACCAGAGAGACGGACGGAAGTCTCCTCTACGACCTCGGCGAGCAGTACTTG. V is TRBV28 and J is TRBJ2-7; D gene ambiguous. CDR3 size: 19 residues. Trimming took 10 bases from V and 6 from J, leaving 37 bases between them. CDR1 and CDR2 (germline): MDHEN, SYDVKM.

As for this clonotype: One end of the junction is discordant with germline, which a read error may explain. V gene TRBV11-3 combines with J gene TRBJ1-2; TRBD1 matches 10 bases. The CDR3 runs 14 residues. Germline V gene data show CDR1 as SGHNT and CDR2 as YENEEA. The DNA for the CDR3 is TGTACCAGCAGCAACGGACAGGGGGGGTTCGGCTACACCTTC. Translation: CTSSNGQGGFGYTF.

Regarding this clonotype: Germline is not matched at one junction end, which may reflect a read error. The CDR3, as DNA: TGTGCCAGCAGGTACAGCTCTGGGGCCAATGTCCTGTCTTTC. Its protein is CASRYSSGANVLSF. This rearrangement joins TRBV6-5 to TRBJ2-6; D might be TRBD1 (5 bases). The CDR3 contains 14 residues. In germline, CDR1 is MNHEY, CDR2 SVGAGI.